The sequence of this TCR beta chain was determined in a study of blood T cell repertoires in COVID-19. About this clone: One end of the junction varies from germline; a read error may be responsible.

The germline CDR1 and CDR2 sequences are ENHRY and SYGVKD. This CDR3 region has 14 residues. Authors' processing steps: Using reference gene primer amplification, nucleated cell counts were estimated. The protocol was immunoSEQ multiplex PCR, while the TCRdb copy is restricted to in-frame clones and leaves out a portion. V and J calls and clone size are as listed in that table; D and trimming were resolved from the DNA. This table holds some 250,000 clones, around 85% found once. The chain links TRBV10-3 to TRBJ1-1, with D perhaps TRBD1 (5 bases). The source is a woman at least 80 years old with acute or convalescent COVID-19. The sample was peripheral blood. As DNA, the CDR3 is TGTGCCACCAGTGAAAGGGACTGGGGCACTGAAGCTTTCTTT. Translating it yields CATSERDWGTEAFF.